Listed below are T cell receptor beta chains from one sample, sequenced in a study of beta chain features in type 1 diabetes. Data came from immunoSEQ multiplex PCR; TCRdb stores just in-frame clones and leaves some out. The sample lists some 700,000 clones, about an eighth occurring once. Sequencing was done on a sample of naive CD4+ T cells from blood. The source is a man between 18 and 29 years old with type 1 diabetes. Both conserved end residues are part of each CDR3. D genes are given only for firm matches. Where a row states a size, it is once, few, many or the class of an expanded clone; other rows omit it.

d_call: NA
v_call: TRBV6-6
j_call: TRBJ2-1
clone_size: NA
cdr3_nt: TGTGCCAGCAGTGTCCTTAACAAGAGGTCCTACAATGAGCAGTTCTTC
cdr3_aa: CASSVLNKRSYNEQFF

d_call: NA
v_call: TRBV9
j_call: TRBJ2-2
clone_size: NA
cdr3_nt: TGTGCCAGCAGCCCAACGTCACTAGTTTTAAGCGCCGGGGAGCTGTTTTTT
cdr3_aa: CASSPTSLVLSAGELFF

d_call: TRBD1
v_call: TRBV27
j_call: TRBJ1-5
clone_size: NA
cdr3_nt: TGTGCCAGCAGGCAGACAGGGGGCGTAAGCAATCAGCCCCAGCATTTT
cdr3_aa: CASRQTGGVSNQPQHF

d_call: TRBD2
v_call: TRBV4-1
j_call: TRBJ2-1
clone_size: NA
cdr3_nt: TGCGCCAGCAGCCAAACGGGTCTAGCGGGGAGCAATGAGCAGTTCTTC
cdr3_aa: CASSQTGLAGSNEQFF

d_call: NA
v_call: TRBV29-1
j_call: TRBJ1-2
clone_size: NA
cdr3_nt: TGCAGCGTTGGGGAGGGCACCGCGAACTATGGCTACACCTTC
cdr3_aa: CSVGEGTANYGYTF

d_call: NA
v_call: TRBV10-3
j_call: TRBJ1-5
clone_size: NA
cdr3_nt: TGTGCCATCAGTTCCACTGATTACGGCAATCAGCCCCAGCATTTT
cdr3_aa: CAISSTDYGNQPQHF

d_call: NA
v_call: TRBV9
j_call: TRBJ2-1
clone_size: NA
cdr3_nt: TGTGCCAGCAGCGTAGCCCCCTACAATGAGCAGTTCTTC
cdr3_aa: CASSVAPYNEQFF

d_call: TRBD1
v_call: TRBV29-1
j_call: TRBJ1-1
clone_size: few
cdr3_nt: TGCAGCGTTGAACGCAGGGGGCTACTGAACACTGAAGCTTTCTTT
cdr3_aa: CSVERRGLLNTEAFF

d_call: NA
v_call: TRBV12-5
j_call: TRBJ1-1
clone_size: few
cdr3_nt: TGTGCTAGTGGTTTGGTAAGAGGGGAAGCTTTCTTT
cdr3_aa: CASGLVRGEAFF

d_call: NA
v_call: TRBV28
j_call: TRBJ2-2
clone_size: NA
cdr3_nt: TGTGCCAGCAGTTTATCGCGCCCACCCGGGGAGCTGTTTTTT
cdr3_aa: CASSLSRPPGELFF

d_call: TRBD1
v_call: TRBV25-1
j_call: TRBJ1-2
clone_size: NA
cdr3_nt: TGTGCCAGCAGTGACCCAGGAGGACAGGGGAAGTATGGCTACACCTTC
cdr3_aa: CASSDPGGQGKYGYTF

d_call: TRBD2
v_call: TRBV7-9
j_call: TRBJ2-2
clone_size: NA
cdr3_nt: TGTGCCAGCAACAACCATTGGACTAGCGGGGTGAACACCGGGGAGCTGTTTTTT
cdr3_aa: CASNNHWTSGVNTGELFF

d_call: TRBD2
v_call: TRBV2
j_call: TRBJ2-5
clone_size: once
cdr3_nt: TGTGCCAGCCAGATCGGACTAGCGGGGGGGCACGAGACCCAGTACTTC
cdr3_aa: CASQIGLAGGHETQYF

d_call: TRBD1
v_call: TRBV30
j_call: TRBJ1-2
clone_size: NA
cdr3_nt: TGTGCCTGGAGTTCCATGGGACAGGGGGCGCTTGGCTACACCTTC
cdr3_aa: CAWSSMGQGALGYTF

d_call: NA
v_call: TRBV16
j_call: TRBJ1-2
clone_size: few
cdr3_nt: TGTGCCAGCAGCCAATCCACCTCTAACTATGGCTACACCTTC
cdr3_aa: CASSQSTSNYGYTF

d_call: NA
v_call: TRBV11-3
j_call: TRBJ2-1
clone_size: NA
cdr3_nt: TGTGCCAGCAGCTTAGTCCATGAGCAGTTCTTC
cdr3_aa: CASSLVHEQFF

d_call: NA
v_call: TRBV6-6
j_call: TRBJ1-6
clone_size: NA
cdr3_nt: TGTGCCAGCAGTCCCGCCTCGGGGGAGCCTCGCTCACCCCTCCACTTT
cdr3_aa: CASSPASGEPRSPLHF

d_call: TRBD1
v_call: TRBV2
j_call: TRBJ1-2
clone_size: NA
cdr3_nt: TGTGCCAGCAGTGAGACTGGACAGGGGGTTGGCGGCTACACCTTC
cdr3_aa: CASSETGQGVGGYTF

d_call: TRBD2
v_call: TRBV29-1
j_call: TRBJ2-1
clone_size: NA
cdr3_nt: TGCAGCGTTGAAGAATCCAGCGGGGGGACCTACAATGAGCAGTTCTTC
cdr3_aa: CSVEESSGGTYNEQFF

d_call: NA
v_call: TRBV28
j_call: TRBJ1-5
clone_size: few
cdr3_nt: TGTGCCAGTCATGGGGGGTTGTGGCAGCCCCAGCATTTT
cdr3_aa: CASHGGLWQPQHF

d_call: NA
v_call: TRBV29-1
j_call: TRBJ1-3
clone_size: few
cdr3_nt: TGCAGCGTTGCAGTCAACTCTGGAAACACCATATATTTT
cdr3_aa: CSVAVNSGNTIYF

d_call: NA
v_call: TRBV9
j_call: TRBJ1-2
clone_size: few
cdr3_nt: TGTGCCAGCAGCGGACGCGGGTACACCTTC
cdr3_aa: CASSGRGYTF

d_call: NA
v_call: TRBV30
j_call: TRBJ1-6
clone_size: few
cdr3_nt: TGTGCCTGGAGTGTCTTACAGGGCGGGTCACCCCTCCACTTT
cdr3_aa: CAWSVLQGGSPLHF

d_call: TRBD2
v_call: TRBV7-3
j_call: TRBJ2-2
clone_size: NA
cdr3_nt: TGTGCCAGCAGCCCCCGACTAGCTCCGGGGGAGCTGTTTTTT
cdr3_aa: CASSPRLAPGELFF

d_call: NA
v_call: TRBV28
j_call: TRBJ1-5
clone_size: NA
cdr3_nt: TGTGCCAGCAGTGTAATCGAGGGCTCAAGCAATCAGCCCCAGCATTTT
cdr3_aa: CASSVIEGSSNQPQHF

d_call: TRBD1
v_call: TRBV28
j_call: TRBJ2-5
clone_size: few
cdr3_nt: TGTGCCAGCAGACAGGGGATACAAGAGACCCAGTACTTC
cdr3_aa: CASRQGIQETQYF

d_call: NA
v_call: TRBV30
j_call: TRBJ1-1
clone_size: few
cdr3_nt: TGTGCCTGGAGTCCCAATGCTGAAGCTTTCTTT
cdr3_aa: CAWSPNAEAFF

d_call: TRBD1
v_call: TRBV25-1
j_call: TRBJ1-3
clone_size: NA
cdr3_nt: TGTGCCAGCAGTCCAGGGACAGGGGCTTTCTCTGGAAACACCATATATTTT
cdr3_aa: CASSPGTGAFSGNTIYF

d_call: NA
v_call: TRBV11-3
j_call: TRBJ2-1
clone_size: NA
cdr3_nt: TGTGCCAGCAGCTTAGGCTTGAGCTCCTACAATGAGCAGTTCTTC
cdr3_aa: CASSLGLSSYNEQFF

d_call: NA
v_call: TRBV7-9
j_call: TRBJ2-7
clone_size: few
cdr3_nt: TGTGCCAGCAGCTTAGTTAGCCCCTACGAGCAGTACTTC
cdr3_aa: CASSLVSPYEQYF

d_call: NA
v_call: TRBV11-3
j_call: TRBJ1-2
clone_size: few
cdr3_nt: TGTGCCAGCAGCTTAGGAGCAGACCTCTATGGCTACACCTTC
cdr3_aa: CASSLGADLYGYTF

d_call: NA
v_call: TRBV23-1
j_call: TRBJ2-5
clone_size: few
cdr3_nt: TGCGCCAGCAGTCATGCCCAGGGAGGAGAGACCCAGTACTTC
cdr3_aa: CASSHAQGGETQYF

d_call: NA
v_call: TRBV5-4
j_call: TRBJ2-5
clone_size: NA
cdr3_nt: TGTGCCAGCAGCGGAACCCCGGAGCGGAAGGAGACCCAGTACTTC
cdr3_aa: CASSGTPERKETQYF

d_call: NA
v_call: TRBV29-1
j_call: TRBJ1-1
clone_size: NA
cdr3_nt: TGCAGCGTCGGGGGGGACGCAATGAACACTGAAGCTTTCTTT
cdr3_aa: CSVGGDAMNTEAFF

d_call: NA
v_call: TRBV27
j_call: TRBJ2-5
clone_size: few
cdr3_nt: TGTGCCAGCAGCTCCCCGGGGCGGGGGCTTTACCAAGAGACCCAGTACTTC
cdr3_aa: CASSSPGRGLYQETQYF

d_call: NA
v_call: TRBV7-9
j_call: TRBJ1-4
clone_size: few
cdr3_nt: TGTGCCAGCACCCCCCCGGGGGTAGAAAAACTGTTTTTT
cdr3_aa: CASTPPGVEKLFF

d_call: NA
v_call: TRBV7-9
j_call: TRBJ2-5
clone_size: few
cdr3_nt: TGTGCCAGCTCCCGGGTGCCAGAGACCCAGTACTTC
cdr3_aa: CASSRVPETQYF

d_call: NA
v_call: TRBV4-1
j_call: TRBJ1-2
clone_size: NA
cdr3_nt: TGCGCCAGCAGCCAAGAGCGCCTTTACGTCTATGGCTACACCTTC
cdr3_aa: CASSQERLYVYGYTF

d_call: NA
v_call: TRBV30
j_call: TRBJ2-2
clone_size: few
cdr3_nt: TGTGCCTGGAGTTGGGTCTCGTCGAACACCGGGGAGCTGTTTTTT
cdr3_aa: CAWSWVSSNTGELFF

d_call: NA
v_call: TRBV21-1
j_call: TRBJ1-2
clone_size: NA
cdr3_nt: TGTGCCAGCATTAAGGGTAATAGGAATGGCTACACCTTC
cdr3_aa: CASIKGNRNGYTF

d_call: NA
v_call: TRBV29-1
j_call: TRBJ1-2
clone_size: NA
cdr3_nt: TGCAGCGTTGACCCCGGAGGCTACACCTTC
cdr3_aa: CSVDPGGYTF

d_call: NA
v_call: TRBV5-4
j_call: TRBJ2-3
clone_size: few
cdr3_nt: TGTGCCAGCAGCCCCATGGCGGGGGCCACCTCCACAGATACGCAGTATTTT
cdr3_aa: CASSPMAGATSTDTQYF

d_call: TRBD2
v_call: TRBV6-1
j_call: TRBJ2-6
clone_size: NA
cdr3_nt: TGTGCCAGCAGTGCCCGGGGGAGGGTACGGATCCTTTCTGGGGCCAACGTCCTGACTTTC
cdr3_aa: CASSARGRVRILSGANVLTF

d_call: TRBD2
v_call: TRBV29-1
j_call: TRBJ2-1
clone_size: few
cdr3_nt: TGCAGCGGGGGACTAGCGGGGAACTATGAGCAGTTCTTC
cdr3_aa: CSGGLAGNYEQFF

d_call: NA
v_call: TRBV6-1
j_call: TRBJ2-3
clone_size: NA
cdr3_nt: TGTGCCAGCAGAGCCGGACTTATATACACAGATACGCAGTATTTT
cdr3_aa: CASRAGLIYTDTQYF

d_call: TRBD1
v_call: TRBV29-1
j_call: TRBJ1-2
clone_size: NA
cdr3_nt: TGCAGCGTTGAAGGGGGGACAGGGCATGGCTACACCTTC
cdr3_aa: CSVEGGTGHGYTF

d_call: NA
v_call: TRBV4-1
j_call: TRBJ1-1
clone_size: few
cdr3_nt: TGCGCCAGCAGCCAATCCTCGGGCCCAGGGCGTTACGGTGAAGCTTTCTTT
cdr3_aa: CASSQSSGPGRYGEAFF

d_call: NA
v_call: TRBV5-4
j_call: TRBJ1-1
clone_size: NA
cdr3_nt: TGTGCCAGCAGCTTTACGGGGGGCCGATGGAACACTGAAGCTTTCTTT
cdr3_aa: CASSFTGGRWNTEAFF

d_call: NA
v_call: TRBV20-1
j_call: TRBJ2-1
clone_size: NA
cdr3_nt: TGCAGTGCTAGTATTCGCAATGAGCAGTTCTTC
cdr3_aa: CSASIRNEQFF

d_call: NA
v_call: TRBV5-6
j_call: TRBJ1-2
clone_size: few
cdr3_nt: TGTGCCAGCAGCTTAGGACGGGTCTATGGCTACACCTTC
cdr3_aa: CASSLGRVYGYTF

d_call: NA
v_call: TRBV6-6
j_call: TRBJ1-1
clone_size: few
cdr3_nt: TGTGCCAGCAGTTACTTAGCAGCACCCATGAACACTGAAGCTTTCTTT
cdr3_aa: CASSYLAAPMNTEAFF

d_call: NA
v_call: TRBV6-1
j_call: TRBJ1-2
clone_size: few
cdr3_nt: TGTGCCAGCATCCTTGAGGGACCTTCTAACTATGGCTACACCTTC
cdr3_aa: CASILEGPSNYGYTF

d_call: NA
v_call: TRBV30
j_call: TRBJ2-3
clone_size: few
cdr3_nt: TGTGCCTGGGGCCCGAGCACAGATACGCAGTATTTT
cdr3_aa: CAWGPSTDTQYF

d_call: NA
v_call: TRBV2
j_call: TRBJ1-1
clone_size: few
cdr3_nt: TGTGCGGACAGCCTGAACACTGAAGCTTTCTTT
cdr3_aa: CADSLNTEAFF

d_call: TRBD1
v_call: TRBV27
j_call: TRBJ1-5
clone_size: NA
cdr3_nt: TGTGCCAGCAGTCCCGGGACAGGGCCCAATCAGCCCCAGCATTTT
cdr3_aa: CASSPGTGPNQPQHF